The clone carrying this T cell receptor (beta chain) has just a few counts. What it binds is not known. The data originate from a study of spatial heterogeneity in lung cancer. Study in general: Sequencing of follow-up PBMC samples took place when they were available, at a median of about two years after resection. The library had UMIs, and each TCR and UMI pair averaged more than ten raw reads. Whole-study results and caveats: Ubiquitous expanded tumor TCRs showed up in blood more at resection than follow-up.

V dropped 3 bases and J dropped 7 bases, with 13 bases sitting between them. The germline V gene has CDR1 LGHNA and CDR2 YSLEER. There are 13 residues in the CDR3. Time point reported: blood at routine non-recurrence follow-up after resection. Sequencing of whole RNA from tumor, nontumor lung or frozen PBMC involved no sorting. A single record per CDR3 protein comes from TCRdb applying MiXCR to the 5' RACE reads. The data show some 120,000 distinct CDR3 sequences, more than 9% seen once. The sample was PBMCs, taken at follow-up. The TCR sequence derives from a male donor with early-stage non-small cell lung cancer. The rearrangement uses TRBV4-3 and TRBJ2-7; D perhaps matches TRBD2 (5 bases). In nucleotides, the CDR3 is TGCGCCAGCAGCCAGGTACGACGGGGAGAGCAGTACTTC. Its protein product is CASSQVRRGEQYF.